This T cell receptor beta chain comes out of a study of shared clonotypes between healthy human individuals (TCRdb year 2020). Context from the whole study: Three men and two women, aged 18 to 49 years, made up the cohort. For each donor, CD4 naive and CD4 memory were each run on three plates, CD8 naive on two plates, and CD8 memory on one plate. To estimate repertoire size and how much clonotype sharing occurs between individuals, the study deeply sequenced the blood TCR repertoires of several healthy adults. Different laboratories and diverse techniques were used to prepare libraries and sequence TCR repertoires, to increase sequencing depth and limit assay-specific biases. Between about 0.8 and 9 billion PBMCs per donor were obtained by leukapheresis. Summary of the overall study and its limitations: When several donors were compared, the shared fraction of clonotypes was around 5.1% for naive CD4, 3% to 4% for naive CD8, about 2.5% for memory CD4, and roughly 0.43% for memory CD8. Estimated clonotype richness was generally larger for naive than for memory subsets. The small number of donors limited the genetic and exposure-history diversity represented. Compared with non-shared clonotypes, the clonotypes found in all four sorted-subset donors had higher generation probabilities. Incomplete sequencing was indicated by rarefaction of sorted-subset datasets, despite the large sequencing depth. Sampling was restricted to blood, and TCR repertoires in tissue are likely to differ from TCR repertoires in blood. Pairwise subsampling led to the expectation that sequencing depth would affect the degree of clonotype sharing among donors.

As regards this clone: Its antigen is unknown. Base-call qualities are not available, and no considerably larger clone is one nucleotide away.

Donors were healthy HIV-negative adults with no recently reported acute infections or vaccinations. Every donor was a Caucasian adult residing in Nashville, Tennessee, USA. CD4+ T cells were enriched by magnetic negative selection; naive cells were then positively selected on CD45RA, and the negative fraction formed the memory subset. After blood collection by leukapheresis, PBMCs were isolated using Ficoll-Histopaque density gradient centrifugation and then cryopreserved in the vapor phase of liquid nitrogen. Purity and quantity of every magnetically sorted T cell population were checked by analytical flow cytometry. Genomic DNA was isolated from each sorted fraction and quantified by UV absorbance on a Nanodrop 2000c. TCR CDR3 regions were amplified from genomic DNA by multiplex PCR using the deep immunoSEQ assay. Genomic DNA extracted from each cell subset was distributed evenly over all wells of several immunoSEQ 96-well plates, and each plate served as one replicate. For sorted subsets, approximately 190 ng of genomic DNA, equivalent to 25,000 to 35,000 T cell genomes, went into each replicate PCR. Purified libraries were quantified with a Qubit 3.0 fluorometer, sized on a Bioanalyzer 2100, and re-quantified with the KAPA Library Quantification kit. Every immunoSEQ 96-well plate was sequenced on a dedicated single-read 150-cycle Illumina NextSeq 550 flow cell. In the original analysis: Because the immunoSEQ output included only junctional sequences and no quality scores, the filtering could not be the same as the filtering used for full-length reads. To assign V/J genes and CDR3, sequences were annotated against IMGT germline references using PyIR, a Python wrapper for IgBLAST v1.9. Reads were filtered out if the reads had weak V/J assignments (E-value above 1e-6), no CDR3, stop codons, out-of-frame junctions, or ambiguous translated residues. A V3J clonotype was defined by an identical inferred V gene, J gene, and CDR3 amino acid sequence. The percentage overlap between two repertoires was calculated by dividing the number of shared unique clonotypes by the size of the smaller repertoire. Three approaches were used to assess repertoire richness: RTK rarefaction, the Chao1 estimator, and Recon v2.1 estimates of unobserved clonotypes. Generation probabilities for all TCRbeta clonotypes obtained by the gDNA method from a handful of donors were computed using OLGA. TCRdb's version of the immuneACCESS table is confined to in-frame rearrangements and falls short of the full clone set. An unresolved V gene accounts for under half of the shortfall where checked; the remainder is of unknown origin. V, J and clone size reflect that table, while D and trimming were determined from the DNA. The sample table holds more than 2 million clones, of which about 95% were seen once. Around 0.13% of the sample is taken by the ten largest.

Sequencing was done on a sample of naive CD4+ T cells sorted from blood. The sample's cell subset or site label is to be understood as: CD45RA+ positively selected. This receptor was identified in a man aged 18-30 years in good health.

The CDR3 region: CASSPSGGSYNEQFF. The base sequence is TGTGCCAGCAGCCCCTCCGGGGGATCCTACAATGAGCAGTTCTTC. The V gene is TRBV6-5 and the J gene is TRBJ2-1, and perhaps TRBD2 as D gene, on 6 matching bases. Its CDR3 holds 15 amino acids, cysteine through phenylalanine. Only the CDR3 region is kept as DNA, spanning 45 bases read in frame from base 1. From a lookup of the germline V gene, CDR1 and CDR2 are MNHEY and SVGAGI. At the junction V is shortened by 6 bases and J by 1 base, with 13 bases in between.